This passage covers 22 T cell receptor beta chains from one sample sequenced in a study of cytomegalovirus exposure and HLA in healthy donors. Primers for the PCR totalled 60 Vbeta and 13 Jbeta. The repertoire was sequenced with immunoSEQ multiplex PCR; TCRdb's copy has only in-frame clones and lacks some. The table lists some 120,000 clones, around 82% of them singletons. The sequencing sample was made of PBMCs. These receptors came from a female donor in good health and CMV-seronegative.

The chain links TRBV6-1 to TRBJ2-3; D is undetermined. Deletions cut 8 bases from V and 8 bases from J, with 11 bases between. The CDR3 loop spans 11 amino acids. The germline V gene has CDR1 MNHNS and CDR2 SASEGT. CDR3 loop: CASEEVGTQYF. CDR3 bases: TGTGCCAGCGAGGAAGTCGGTACGCAGTATTTT.

J is TRBJ1-2 and V is TRBV15; possible D gene TRBD1, 5 bases. Per the germline V gene, CDR1 is LNHNV and CDR2 is YYDKDF (reference sequence). Trimming removed 8 bases from V and 4 bases from J, with 20 bases in between. The CDR3 is 15 amino acids. The CDR3 DNA follows: TGTGCCACCCAGACAGTCCCAGGAGTAATCTATGGCTACACCTTC. Translated, it gives CATQTVPGVIYGYTF.

In the case of this clone: The junction departs from the called germline gene at one end, perhaps through a read error. In nucleotides, the CDR3 is TGCGCCAGCAGCTCGCCCCGGGACAGGGGTAGGACGAACACCGGGGAGCTGCTTTTT. Protein product: CASSSPRDRGRTNTGELLF. V usage is TRBV5-1 and J usage is TRBJ2-2; TRBD1 aligns across 10 bases. The CDR3 has 19 residues. Per the germline V gene, CDR1 is SGHRS and CDR2 is YFSETQ.

DNA for the CDR3: TGTGCCAGCAGTTTGCCTGGTACAGGGGGTACGCAGTATTTT. This translates into CASSLPGTGGTQYF. V is TRBV28 and J is TRBJ2-3; 8 nucleotides agree with TRBD1. The CDR3 is 14 residues long. The germline V gene has CDR1 MDHEN and CDR2 SYDVKM. After removal of 3 bases from V and 8 bases from J, the junction contained 7 bases not matched to a gene.

The chain recombines TRBV10-1 with TRBJ2-7; 7 bases are shared with TRBD1. The germline V gene has CDR1 WNHNN and CDR2 SYGVQD (reference sequence). The CDR3 loop spans 15 amino acids. J was trimmed by 4 bases and V by 2 bases; bases with no gene match: 8. CDR3 coding DNA: TGCGCCAGCAGTGAGGACAGGGCCCGGATATACGAGCAGTACTTC. Protein: CASSEDRARIYEQYF.

The chain carries TRBV5-1 and TRBJ2-7; 8 bases line up with TRBD1. Losses at the gene ends were 4 bases for V and 4 bases for J; bases not matched to a gene: 10. The CDR3 is 15 residues long. Germline assignment: CDR1 SGHRS and CDR2 YFSETQ. CDR3 DNA: TGCGCCAGCAGCACTAACAGGGGGATCGATTACGAGCAGTACTTC. Amino acid sequence: CASSTNRGIDYEQYF.

The chain combines TRBV7-9 with TRBJ2-7, with a possible D match to TRBD2 (5 bases). Germline V gene data show CDR1 as SEHNR and CDR2 as FQNEAQ (reference sequence). The CDR3 is made up of 17 amino acids. V was trimmed by 2 bases and J by 0 bases, leaving 17 bases between them. The CDR3 spells CASSLHGSSGSSYEQYF. In DNA form, the CDR3 reads TGTGCCAGCAGCTTACATGGCTCGAGCGGATCCTCCTACGAGCAGTACTTC.

Only a few counts were recorded for this clone. The genes are TRBV6-5 and TRBJ1-2; D possibly corresponds to TRBD1 (5 bases). The germline V gene encodes CDR1 MNHEY and CDR2 SVGAGI. Trimming removed 2 bases from V and 3 bases from J, with 13 bases in between. The CDR3 is made up of 15 amino acids. The CDR3 protein is CASSYGAGSDYGYTF. For the CDR3, the DNA is TGTGCCAGCAGTTACGGGGCAGGGTCCGACTATGGCTACACCTTC.

This chain uses TRBV5-6 with TRBJ1-6; 10 bases match TRBD1. This CDR3 is built from 15 residues. V shed 4 bases and J 9 bases; nucleotides not matched to a gene: 7. Germline V gene sequence: CDR1 SGHDT, CDR2 YYEEEE. The CDR3 coding sequence is TGTGCCAGCAGCCTCCCGGGACAGGGGTTTTCACCCCTCCACTTT. Translated: CASSLPGQGFSPLHF.

The table lists this clone with a count of one. The chain couples TRBV10-2 to TRBJ1-3; D possibly corresponds to TRBD1 (6 bases). Germline V CDR1 and CDR2: WSHSY, SAAADI. The length of the CDR3 is 16 residues. Trimming shortened V by 7 bases and J by 0 bases, and 16 bases separated the two germline ends. CDR3 residues: CASKREQGLSGNTIYF. Here the CDR3 DNA reads TGCGCCAGCAAACGAGAACAGGGTCTCTCTGGAAACACCATATATTTT.

This clone was counted once. The chain has TRBV4-1 and TRBJ2-7; 7 nucleotides agree with TRBD2. The V segment lost 0 bases and the J segment 2 bases; nucleotides outside the gene matches: 10. The germline V gene has CDR1 MGHRA and CDR2 YSYEKL. The CDR3 consists of 17 residues. DNA of the CDR3: TGCGCCAGCAGCCAAGAGCCTTCTAGCGGAGCAGCCTACGAGCAGTACTTC. Its protein product is CASSQEPSSGAAYEQYF.

The chain combines TRBV19 with TRBJ2-1; a weak D match, TRBD1 (6 bases). Germline CDR1 LNHDA, CDR2 SQIVND (reference sequence). CDR3 length equals 14 residues. The germline V and J ends were trimmed by 3 bases and 10 bases, with 16 bases remaining between them. The CDR3 coding sequence is TGTGCCAGTAGTATTTCGAGGGGGACGGGCGAGCAGTTCTTC. The encoded protein is CASSISRGTGEQFF.

The sample holds one count of this clone. The chain joins TRBV5-5 to TRBJ2-5; 7 nucleotides line up with TRBD2. J lost 7 bases, V lost 6 bases, and 12 bases had no gene match. The germline gives CDR1 SGHKS, CDR2 YYEKEE (reference sequence). The CDR3 sequence is 14 residues long. In DNA form, the CDR3 reads TGTGCCAGCACCACCGGGGAGGGAGCGGGGACCCAGTACTTC. Translated, it gives CASTTGEGAGTQYF.

This clone was counted once. The gene calls are TRBV20-1 and TRBJ2-4; no firm D call. This CDR3 contains 11 residues. Looked up from germline, CDR1 is DFQATT and CDR2 is SNEGSKA (reference sequence). Trimming cost V 5 bases and J 8 bases, with 10 bases left between them. CDR3 bases: TGCAGTGCTGAGATCCTTGACATTCAGTACTTC. This encodes CSAEILDIQYF.

The chain has TRBV28 and TRBJ2-5, with D tentatively TRBD2 (5 bases). Germline V gene lookup returns CDR1 MDHEN and CDR2 SYDVKM. The CDR3 is 14 residues long. Trimming took off 5 bases at V and 7 bases at J, with 17 bases between the two ends. CDR3 in amino acids: CASSLGGSRVTQYF. The CDR3 nucleotides are TGTGCCAGCAGTCTGGGTGGGAGTCGAGTGACCCAGTACTTC.

This chain joins TRBV2 and TRBJ2-5; D unclear. The length of the CDR3 is 16 residues. The V and J ends lost 1 base and 0 bases respectively, with 12 bases between them. The germline V gene has CDR1 SNHLY and CDR2 FYNNEI. CDR3: CASSEVMAGYQETQYF. The CDR3 region has the DNA TGTGCCAGCAGTGAAGTGATGGCAGGTTACCAAGAGACCCAGTACTTC.

The chain employs TRBV6-5 and TRBJ1-1; possibly TRBD1 for D (5 bases). Germline V lookup: CDR1 MNHEY, CDR2 SVGAGI. The CDR3 has 14 amino acids. V was clipped by 0 bases and J by 5 bases, with 10 bases between them. The CDR3 is CASSYSGQGTEAFF. The CDR3 nucleotides are TGTGCCAGCAGTTACTCCGGGCAGGGAACTGAAGCTTTCTTT.

J is TRBJ1-4 and V is TRBV30, with D tentatively TRBD1 (5 bases). The CDR3 totals 13 residues. Germline V lookup: CDR1 GTSNPN, CDR2 SVGIG (reference sequence). The germline V and J ends were trimmed by 7 bases and 6 bases, with 15 bases remaining between them. CDR3 loop: CAYLSWGDEKLFF. CDR3 coding DNA: TGTGCCTACTTAAGTTGGGGCGATGAAAAACTGTTTTTT.

The V and J genes are TRBV9 and TRBJ2-7; 9 nucleotides line up with TRBD1. The CDR3 extends over 15 amino acids. Unmatched junction bases numbered 6, after V lost 2 bases and J lost 3 bases. Germline V gene data show CDR1 as SGDLS and CDR2 as YYNGEE. The CDR3 DNA is TGTGCCAGCAGCGTCGGCGGGACAGGGCTCTACGAGCAGTACTTC. This codes for CASSVGGTGLYEQYF.

V usage is TRBV19 and J usage is TRBJ2-3; 14 bases align to TRBD2. This CDR3 is 16 amino acids long. In germline, CDR1 is LNHDA, CDR2 SQIVND (reference sequence). J lost 0 bases, V lost 8 bases, and 4 bases had no gene match. The CDR3 DNA sequence: TGTGCCAGTTCCGGGACTAGCGGGAGTAGCACAGATACGCAGTATTTT. Amino acids: CASSGTSGSSTDTQYF.

The rearrangement joins TRBV9 to TRBJ1-3; maybe TRBD1 (6 bases). The CDR3 is 16 residues long. The V gene lost 3 bases and the J gene lost 2 bases, with 15 bases spanning the gap. Per the germline V gene, CDR1 is SGDLS and CDR2 is YYNGEE. Here the CDR3 reads CASSGGGTPPGNTIYF. The DNA for the CDR3 is TGTGCCAGCAGCGGAGGGGGAACCCCTCCTGGAAACACCATATATTTT.

The chain carries TRBV10-3 and TRBJ2-5; TRBD2 matches 10 bases. CDR3 size: 16 residues. After removal of 2 bases from V and 3 bases from J, the junction contained 6 bases not matched to a gene. The germline V gene encodes CDR1 ENHRY and CDR2 SYGVKD. CDR3 residues: CAISESGGAREETQYF. The CDR3, as DNA: TGTGCCATCAGTGAGAGCGGGGGGGCCCGGGAAGAGACCCAGTACTTC.